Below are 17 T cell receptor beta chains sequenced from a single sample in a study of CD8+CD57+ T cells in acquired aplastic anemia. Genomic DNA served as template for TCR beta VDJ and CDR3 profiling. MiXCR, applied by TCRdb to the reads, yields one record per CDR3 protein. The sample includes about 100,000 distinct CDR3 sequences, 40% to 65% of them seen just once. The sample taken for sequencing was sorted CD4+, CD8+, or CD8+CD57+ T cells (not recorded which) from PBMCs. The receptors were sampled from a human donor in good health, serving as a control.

The CDR3 reads CASSPTHGSNQPQHF. The CDR3 coding sequence is TGTGCCAGCAGCCCAACACATGGTAGCAATCAGCCCCAGCATTTT. This chain connects TRBV3-1 to TRBJ1-5; no firm D call. V lost 4 bases to trimming and J lost 0 bases, with 10 bases between them. This CDR3 has 15 amino acids. Germline V lookup: CDR1 LGHDT, CDR2 YNNKEL (reference sequence).

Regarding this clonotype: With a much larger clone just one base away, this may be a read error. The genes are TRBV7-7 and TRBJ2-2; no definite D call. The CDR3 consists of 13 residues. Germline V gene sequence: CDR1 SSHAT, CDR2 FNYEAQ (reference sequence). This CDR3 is CANRHGDTGELFF. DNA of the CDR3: TGTGCTAACCGCCATGGGGACACCGGGGAGCTGTTTTTT.

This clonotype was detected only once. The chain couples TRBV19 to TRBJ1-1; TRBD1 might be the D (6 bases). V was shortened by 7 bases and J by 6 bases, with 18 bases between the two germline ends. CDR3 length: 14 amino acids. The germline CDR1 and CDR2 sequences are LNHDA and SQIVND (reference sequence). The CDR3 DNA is TGTGCCAGTAAGAGTTCAGGGGAGAGGGCTGAAGCTTTCTTT. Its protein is CASKSSGERAEAFF. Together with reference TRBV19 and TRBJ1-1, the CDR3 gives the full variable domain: DGGITQSPKYLFRKEGQNVTLSCEQNLNHDAMYWYRQDPGQGLRLIYYSQIVNDFQKGDIAEGYSVSREKKESFPLTVTSAQKNPTAFYLCASKSSGERAEAFFGQGTRLTVV.

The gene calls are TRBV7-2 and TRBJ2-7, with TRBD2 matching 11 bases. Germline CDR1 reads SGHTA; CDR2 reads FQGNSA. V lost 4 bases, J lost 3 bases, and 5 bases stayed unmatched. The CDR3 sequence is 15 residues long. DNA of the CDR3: TGTGCCAGCAGCTCGCTACTAGCGGGAGTCTACGAGCAGTACTTC. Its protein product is CASSSLLAGVYEQYF.

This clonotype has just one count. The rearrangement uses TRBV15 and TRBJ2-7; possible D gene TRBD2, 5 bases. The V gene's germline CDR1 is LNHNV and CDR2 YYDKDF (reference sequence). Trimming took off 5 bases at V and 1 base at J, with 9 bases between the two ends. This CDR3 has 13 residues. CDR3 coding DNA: TGTGCCACCAGCGAGGGAACATCCTACGAGCAGTACTTC. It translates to CATSEGTSYEQYF.

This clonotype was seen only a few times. CDR3 sequence (DNA): TGCAGTGTCCAACATCCGACAGCTAACTATGGCTACACCTTC. Protein sequence: CSVQHPTANYGYTF. The J gene is TRBJ1-2, the V gene TRBV20-1; tentative D call: TRBD1 (5 bases). Trimming left V 7 bases short and J 0 bases short, with 15 bases between. This CDR3 is built from 14 residues. From germline, CDR1 is DFQATT and CDR2 SNEGSKA (reference sequence).

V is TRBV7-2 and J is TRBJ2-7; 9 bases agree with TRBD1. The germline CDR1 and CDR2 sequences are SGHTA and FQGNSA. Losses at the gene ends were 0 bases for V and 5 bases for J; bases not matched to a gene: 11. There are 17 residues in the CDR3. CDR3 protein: CASSLAPRGDRVNEQYF. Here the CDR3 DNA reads TGTGCCAGCAGCTTAGCGCCCCGAGGGGACAGGGTCAACGAGCAGTACTTC.

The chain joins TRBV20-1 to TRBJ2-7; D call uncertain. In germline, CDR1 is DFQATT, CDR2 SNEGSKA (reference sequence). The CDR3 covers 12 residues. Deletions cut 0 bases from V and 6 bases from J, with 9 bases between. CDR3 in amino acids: CSARDGLSEQYF. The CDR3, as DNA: TGCAGTGCTAGAGATGGTCTGAGCGAGCAGTACTTC.

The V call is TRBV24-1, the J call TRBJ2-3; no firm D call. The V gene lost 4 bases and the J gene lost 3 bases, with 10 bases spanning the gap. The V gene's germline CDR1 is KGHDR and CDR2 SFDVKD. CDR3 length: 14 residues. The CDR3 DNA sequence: TGTGCCACCAGTGACCGGGCGGAGACAGATACGCAGTATTTT. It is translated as CATSDRAETDTQYF.

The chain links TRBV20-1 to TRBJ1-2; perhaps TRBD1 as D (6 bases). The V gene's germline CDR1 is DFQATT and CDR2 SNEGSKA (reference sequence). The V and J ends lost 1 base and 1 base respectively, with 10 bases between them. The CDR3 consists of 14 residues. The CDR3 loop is CSARAEDSNYGYTF. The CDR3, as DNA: TGCAGTGCTAGAGCAGAGGACAGTAACTATGGCTACACCTTC.

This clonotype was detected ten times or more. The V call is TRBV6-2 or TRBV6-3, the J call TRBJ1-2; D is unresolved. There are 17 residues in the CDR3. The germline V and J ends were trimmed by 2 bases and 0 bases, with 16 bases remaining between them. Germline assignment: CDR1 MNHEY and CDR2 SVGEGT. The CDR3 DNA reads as TGTGCCAGCAGTTACCCCTCAGACGGAAGACCTAACTATGGCTACACCTTC. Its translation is CASSYPSDGRPNYGYTF.

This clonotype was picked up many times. CDR3 region: CASSEYMSYEQYF. CDR3 nucleotide sequence: TGTGCCAGCAGTGAATATATGAGTTACGAGCAGTACTTC. V usage is TRBV25-1 and J usage is TRBJ2-7; D is unresolved. In germline, CDR1 is MGHDK, CDR2 SYGVNS. This CDR3 is 13 amino acids long. The germline V and J ends were trimmed by 0 bases and 4 bases, with 7 bases remaining between them.

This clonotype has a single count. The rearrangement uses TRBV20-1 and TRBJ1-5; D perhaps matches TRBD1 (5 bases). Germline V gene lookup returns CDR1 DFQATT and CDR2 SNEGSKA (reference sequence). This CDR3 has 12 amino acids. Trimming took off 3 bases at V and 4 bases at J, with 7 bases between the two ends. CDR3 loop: CSASAGNQPQHF. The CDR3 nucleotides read TGCAGTGCTAGTGCAGGGAATCAGCCCCAGCATTTT.

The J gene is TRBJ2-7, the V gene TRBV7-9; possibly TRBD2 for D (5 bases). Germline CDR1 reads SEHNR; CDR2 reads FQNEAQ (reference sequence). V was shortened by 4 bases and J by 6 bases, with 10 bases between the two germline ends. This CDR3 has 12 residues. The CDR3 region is CASSSQTIEQYF. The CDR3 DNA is TGTGCCAGCAGCTCCCAGACTATCGAGCAGTACTTC.

CDR3 DNA sequence: TGTGCCAGCAGCCAGGCGCGCACAGATACGCAGTATTTT. Protein sequence: CASSQARTDTQYF. The rearrangement links TRBV6-1 to TRBJ2-3; D ambiguous. Trimming removed 6 bases at V and 1 base at J, with 8 bases between. The CDR3 loop spans 13 amino acids. Germline-derived CDR1 and CDR2 are MNHNS and SASEGT.

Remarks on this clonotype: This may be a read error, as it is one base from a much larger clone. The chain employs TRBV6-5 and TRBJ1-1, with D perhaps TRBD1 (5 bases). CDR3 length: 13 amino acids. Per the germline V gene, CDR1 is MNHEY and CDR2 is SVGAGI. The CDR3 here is CASSFRGGNEVFF. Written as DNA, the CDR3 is TGTGCCAGCAGTTTTAGGGGAGGGAATGAAGTTTTCTTT.

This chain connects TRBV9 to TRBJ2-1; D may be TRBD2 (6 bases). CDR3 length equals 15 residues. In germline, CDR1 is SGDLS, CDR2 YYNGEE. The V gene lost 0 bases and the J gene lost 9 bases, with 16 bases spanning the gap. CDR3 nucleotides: TGTGCCAGCAGCGTAGCGGGGGTCGATCTCGGTGAGCAGTTCTTC. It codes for CASSVAGVDLGEQFF.